The 4 T cell receptor beta chains listed next were all sequenced from one sample in a study of blood T cell repertoires in COVID-19. Libraries were prepared by immunoSEQ multiplex PCR; TCRdb keeps only in-frame clonotypes and omits some of them. Here the sample spans tens of thousands of clones, approximately 86% being singletons. Specimen: peripheral blood. Every receptor here comes from a man in his 60s with acute or convalescent COVID-19.

This sequence joins TRBV7-9 and TRBJ2-1; the match to TRBD2 covers 10 bases. Per the germline V gene, CDR1 is SEHNR and CDR2 is FQNEAQ (reference sequence). This CDR3 region has 15 residues. The trim removed 3 bases at V and 4 bases at J, leaving 3 bases unmatched. The CDR3 sequence: CASSFSGRPYNEQFF. For the CDR3, the DNA is TGTGCCAGCAGCTTTAGCGGGAGGCCGTACAATGAGCAGTTCTTC. Combining the CDR3 with reference TRBV7-9 and TRBJ2-1 gives the whole variable domain DTGVSQNPRHKITKRGQNVTFRCDPISEHNRLYWYRQTLGQGPEFLTYFQNEAQLEKSRLLSDRFSAERPKGSFSTLEIQRTEQGDSAMYLCASSFSGRPYNEQFFGPGTRLTVL.

The V and J genes are TRBV9 and TRBJ1-1; the D gene is possibly TRBD1 (6 bases). The CDR3 loop spans 16 amino acids. V was clipped by 3 bases and J by 0 bases, with 15 bases between them. Germline V gene lookup returns CDR1 SGDLS and CDR2 YYNGEE. CDR3 residues: CASSAPRGGMNTEAFF. The CDR3 DNA sequence: TGTGCCAGCAGCGCCCCTAGGGGGGGGATGAACACTGAAGCTTTCTTT.

The gene calls are TRBV5-8 and TRBJ1-2; D gene ambiguous. V was trimmed by 4 bases and J by 4 bases, leaving 11 bases between them. Germline-derived CDR1 and CDR2 are SGHTS and YDEGEE. CDR3 length: 13 residues. The CDR3 bases are TGTGCCAGCAGCCCGACTGCTTCCTATGGCTACACCTTC. It encodes CASSPTASYGYTF.

V gene TRBV6-6 combines with J gene TRBJ1-2, with 8 bases matching TRBD1. CDR1 is MNHNY, CDR2 SVGAGI, per germline (reference sequence). CDR3 length: 14 amino acids. With V trimmed by 6 bases and J by 2 bases, 5 bases remained unmatched. CDR3 sequence: CASSRTGNNYGYTF. The DNA of the CDR3 is TGTGCCAGCAGCCGGACAGGGAACAACTATGGCTACACCTTC.